These 6 T cell receptor beta chains share one sample of origin, sequenced in a study of blood T cell repertoires in COVID-19. Produced via immunoSEQ multiplex PCR; TCRdb's table is partial and in-frame only. The table shows roughly 150,000 clones, with 80% to 85% occurring only once. The specimen sequenced was PBMCs or T cells enriched from blood (not recorded which). These TCRs come from a man aged 70-80 years who had been exposed to COVID-19.

The rearrangement links TRBV4-1 to TRBJ1-6; 10 bases align to TRBD1. This CDR3 contains 13 residues. After removal of 5 bases from V and 10 bases from J, the junction contained 2 bases not matched to a gene. Germline lookup yields CDR1 MGHRA and CDR2 YSYEKL. The CDR3 sequence is CASSSTGGSPLHF. The DNA of the CDR3 is TGCGCCAGCAGCTCGACAGGGGGCTCACCCCTCCACTTT.

V is TRBV6-5 and J is TRBJ1-1; TRBD1 matches at 8 bases. CDR3 size: 12 residues. The V gene end was trimmed by 5 bases and the J gene end by 11 bases; junction bases not matched to a gene: 7. Germline-derived CDR1 and CDR2 are MNHEY and SVGAGI. CDR3 loop: CASSLDRGSAFF. CDR3 nucleotides: TGTGCCAGCAGTCTAGACAGGGGATCGGCTTTCTTT.

The rearrangement joins TRBV18 to TRBJ1-1; TRBD1 matches 7 bases. CDR3 length: 16 amino acids. V lost 2 bases to trimming and J lost 2 bases; unmatched junction nucleotides: 8. CDR1 is KGHSH and CDR2 is LQKENI in the germline V gene. CDR3 amino acids: CASSPETGRRNTEAFF. DNA for the CDR3: TGTGCCAGCTCACCAGAGACAGGGAGGAGAAACACTGAAGCTTTCTTT.

The CDR3 sequence: CASRPRGSTNEKLFF. The DNA of the CDR3 is TGTGCCAGCAGGCCCAGAGGTTCAACTAATGAAAAACTGTTTTTT. The chain links TRBV28 to TRBJ1-4; D ambiguous. CDR1 and CDR2 (germline): MDHEN, SYDVKM. Between the trimmed V and J ends, which lost 6 bases and 0 bases, there was a span of 11 bases. This CDR3 is 15 amino acids long.

The CDR3 sequence is CASGFPAGMTEKLFF. CDR3 in DNA: TGTGCCAGCGGCTTCCCGGCAGGGATGACTGAAAAACTGTTTTTT. The gene calls are TRBV6-5 and TRBJ1-4; a weak D match, TRBD1 (5 bases). The germline gives CDR1 MNHEY, CDR2 SVGAGI. Trimming cost V 8 bases and J 7 bases, with 20 bases left between them. This CDR3 region has 15 residues.

This clone was detected only once. This chain joins TRBV6-5 and TRBJ1-2, with D unresolved. The V end was cut by 2 bases, the J end by 4 bases, with 11 bases between. The CDR3 is 14 amino acids. The germline V gene has CDR1 MNHEY and CDR2 SVGAGI. DNA of the CDR3: TGTGCCAGCAGTTACGAGGCGGGGATCTATGGCTACACCTTC. Amino acid sequence: CASSYEAGIYGYTF.